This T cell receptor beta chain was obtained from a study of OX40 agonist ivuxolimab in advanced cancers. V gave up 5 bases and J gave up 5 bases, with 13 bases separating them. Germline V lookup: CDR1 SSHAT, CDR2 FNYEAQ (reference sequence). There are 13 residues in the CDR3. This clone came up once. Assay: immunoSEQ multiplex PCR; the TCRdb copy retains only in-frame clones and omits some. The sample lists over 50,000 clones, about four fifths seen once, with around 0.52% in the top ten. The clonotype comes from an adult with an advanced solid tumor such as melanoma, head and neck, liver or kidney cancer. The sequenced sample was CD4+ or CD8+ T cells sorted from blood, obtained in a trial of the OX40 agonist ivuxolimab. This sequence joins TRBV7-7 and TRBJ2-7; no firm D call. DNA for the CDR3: TGTGCCAGCAGCGTGGCTCTAAACGACGAGCAGTACTTC. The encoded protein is CASSVALNDEQYF.